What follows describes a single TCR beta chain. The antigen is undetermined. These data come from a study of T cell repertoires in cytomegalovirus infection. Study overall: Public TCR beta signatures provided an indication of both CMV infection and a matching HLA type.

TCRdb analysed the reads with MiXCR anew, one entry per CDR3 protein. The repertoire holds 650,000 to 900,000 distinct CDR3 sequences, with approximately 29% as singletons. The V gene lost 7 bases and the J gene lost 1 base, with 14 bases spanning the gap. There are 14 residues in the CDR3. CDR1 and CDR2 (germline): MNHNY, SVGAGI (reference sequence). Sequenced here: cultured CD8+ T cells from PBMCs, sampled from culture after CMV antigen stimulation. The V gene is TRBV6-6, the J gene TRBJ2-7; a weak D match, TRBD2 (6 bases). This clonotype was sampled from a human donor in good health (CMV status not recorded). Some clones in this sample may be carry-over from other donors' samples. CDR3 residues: CASIAGWRSYEQYF. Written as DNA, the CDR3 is TGTGCCAGCATTGCGGGATGGAGGTCCTACGAGCAGTACTTC.